This T cell receptor (beta chain) was sequenced in a study of cytomegalovirus exposure and HLA in healthy donors. Background on the study: Findings of an earlier analysis included 110 million or so unique TCR beta sequences from 170 million or so T cells.

Primers included in the PCR were 60 Vbeta and 13 Jbeta primers. Libraries were prepared by immunoSEQ multiplex PCR; TCRdb keeps only in-frame clonotypes and omits some of them. The sample has approximately 180,000 clones; about 86% are singletons. Comments on this clone: The antigen is unknown.

Though probably carrying unrecorded immune exposures, donors were nominally healthy at sampling. The study's findings and limits: What TCR beta sequences reportedly achieved was accurate prediction of HLA-A and HLA-B alleles in most subjects. HLA alleles showed associations with 16,951 TCR beta sequences in a later analysis, at a 0.05 false discovery rate.

Germline V gives CDR1 MGHRA, CDR2 YSYEKL. CDR3 length: 18 amino acids. V gave up 4 bases and J gave up 5 bases; unmatched junction bases: 13. The sequence came from a woman aged 25 to 45 in good health and CMV-seronegative. The sequencing input was PBMCs. The chain couples TRBV4-1 to TRBJ1-6; 8 bases are shared with TRBD1. The DNA of the CDR3 is TGCGCCAGCAGCCCGTCTTTCCAGGGGGCGAGGCATAATTCACCCCTCCACTTT. This sequence encodes CASSPSFQGARHNSPLHF.